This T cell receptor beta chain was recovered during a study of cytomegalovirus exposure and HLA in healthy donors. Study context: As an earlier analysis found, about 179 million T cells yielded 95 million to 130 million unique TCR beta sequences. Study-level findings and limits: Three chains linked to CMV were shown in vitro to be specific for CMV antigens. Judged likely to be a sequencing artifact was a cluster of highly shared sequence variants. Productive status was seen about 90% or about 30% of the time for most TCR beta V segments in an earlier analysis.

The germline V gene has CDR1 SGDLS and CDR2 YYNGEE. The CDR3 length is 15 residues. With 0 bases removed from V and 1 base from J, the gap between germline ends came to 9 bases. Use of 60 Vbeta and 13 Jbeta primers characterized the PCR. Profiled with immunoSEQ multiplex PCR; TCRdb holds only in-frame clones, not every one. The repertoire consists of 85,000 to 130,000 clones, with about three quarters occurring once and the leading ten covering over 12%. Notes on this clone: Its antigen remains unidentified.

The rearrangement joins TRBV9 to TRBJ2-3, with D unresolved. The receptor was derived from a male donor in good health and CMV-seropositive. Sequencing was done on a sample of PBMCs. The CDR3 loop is CASSVASVRTDTQYF. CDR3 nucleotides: TGTGCCAGCAGCGTAGCTTCAGTCCGCACAGATACGCAGTATTTT.